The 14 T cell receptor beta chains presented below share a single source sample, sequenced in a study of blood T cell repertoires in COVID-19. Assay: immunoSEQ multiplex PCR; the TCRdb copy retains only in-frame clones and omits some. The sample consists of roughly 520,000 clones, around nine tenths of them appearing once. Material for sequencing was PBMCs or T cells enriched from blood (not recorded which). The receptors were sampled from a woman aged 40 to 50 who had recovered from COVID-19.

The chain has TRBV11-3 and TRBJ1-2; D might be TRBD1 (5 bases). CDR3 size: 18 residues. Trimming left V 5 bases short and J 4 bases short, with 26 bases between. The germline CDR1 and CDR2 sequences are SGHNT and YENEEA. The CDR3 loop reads CASSGLGAPGVLGYGYTF. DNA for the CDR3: TGTGCCAGCAGCGGCTTAGGGGCGCCGGGAGTGCTAGGCTATGGCTACACCTTC.

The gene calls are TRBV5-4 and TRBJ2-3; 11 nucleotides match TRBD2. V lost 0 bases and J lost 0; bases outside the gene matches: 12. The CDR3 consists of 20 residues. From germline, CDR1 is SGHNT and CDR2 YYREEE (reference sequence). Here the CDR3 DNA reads TGTGCCAGCAGCTTGGAGGGGGCTAGCGGGAGGTACACTAGCACAGATACGCAGTATTTT. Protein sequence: CASSLEGASGRYTSTDTQYF.

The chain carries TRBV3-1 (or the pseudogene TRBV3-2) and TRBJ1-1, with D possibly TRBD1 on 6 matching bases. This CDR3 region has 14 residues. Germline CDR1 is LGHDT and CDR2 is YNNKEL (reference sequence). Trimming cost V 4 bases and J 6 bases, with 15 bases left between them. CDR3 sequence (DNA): TGTGCCAGCAGCCCACCAACAGGGAAGGCTGAAGCTTTCTTT. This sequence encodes CASSPPTGKAEAFF.

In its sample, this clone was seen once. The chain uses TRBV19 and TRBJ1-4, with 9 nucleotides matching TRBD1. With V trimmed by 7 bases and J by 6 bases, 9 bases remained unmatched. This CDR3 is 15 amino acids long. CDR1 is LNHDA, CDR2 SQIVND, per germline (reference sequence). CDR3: CASNLQGQGDEKLFF. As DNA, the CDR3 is TGTGCCAGTAACCTACAGGGACAGGGTGATGAAAAACTGTTTTTT.

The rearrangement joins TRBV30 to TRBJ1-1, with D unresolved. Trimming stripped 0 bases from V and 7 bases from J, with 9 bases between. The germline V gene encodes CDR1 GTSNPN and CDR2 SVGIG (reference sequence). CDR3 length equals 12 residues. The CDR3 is CAWSVQKREAFF. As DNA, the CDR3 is TGTGCCTGGAGTGTACAAAAGCGTGAAGCTTTCTTT.

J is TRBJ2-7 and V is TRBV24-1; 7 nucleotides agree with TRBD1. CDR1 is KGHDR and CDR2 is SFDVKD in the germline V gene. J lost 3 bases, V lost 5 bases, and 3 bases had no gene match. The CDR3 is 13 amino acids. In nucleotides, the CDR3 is TGTGCCACCAGTGGGGGACAGATCTACGAGCAGTACTTC. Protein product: CATSGGQIYEQYF.

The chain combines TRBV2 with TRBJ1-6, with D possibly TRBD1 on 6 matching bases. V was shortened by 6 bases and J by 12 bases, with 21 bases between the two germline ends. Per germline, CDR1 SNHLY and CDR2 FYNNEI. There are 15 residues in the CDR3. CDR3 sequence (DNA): TGTGCCAGCAGAACGGACAGCGTTGGGCGGTTACCCCTCCACTTT. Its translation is CASRTDSVGRLPLHF.

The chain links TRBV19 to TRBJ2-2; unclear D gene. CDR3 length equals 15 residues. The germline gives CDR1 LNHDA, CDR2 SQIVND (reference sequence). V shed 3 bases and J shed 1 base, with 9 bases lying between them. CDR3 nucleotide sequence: TGTGCCAGTAGTATGGCCCTTTGGAACACCGGGGAGCTGTTTTTT. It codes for CASSMALWNTGELFF.

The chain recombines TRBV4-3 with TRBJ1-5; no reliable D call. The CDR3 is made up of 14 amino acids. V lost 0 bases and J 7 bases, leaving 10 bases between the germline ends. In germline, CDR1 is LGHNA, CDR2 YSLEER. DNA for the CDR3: TGCGCCAGCAGCCAAGAAAAGGGAGGGCAGCCCCAGCATTTT. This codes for CASSQEKGGQPQHF.

CDR3 in amino acids: CASSRGTGYIPTNEKLFF. The DNA for the CDR3 is TGTGCCAGCAGCCGCGGGACAGGTTATATTCCAACTAATGAAAAACTGTTTTTT. The V call is TRBV13, the J call TRBJ1-4, with TRBD1 identical over 8 bases. CDR3 length equals 18 residues. CDR1 and CDR2 (germline): PRHDT, FYEKMQ (reference sequence). The V segment lost 5 bases and the J segment 0 bases; nucleotides outside the gene matches: 11.

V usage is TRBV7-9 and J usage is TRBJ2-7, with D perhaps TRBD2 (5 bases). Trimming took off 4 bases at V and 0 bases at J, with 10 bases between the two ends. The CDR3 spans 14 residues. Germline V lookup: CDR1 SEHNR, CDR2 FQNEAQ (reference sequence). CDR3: CASSSERPSYEQYF. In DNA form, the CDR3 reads TGTGCCAGCAGCTCCGAGCGGCCCTCCTACGAGCAGTACTTC. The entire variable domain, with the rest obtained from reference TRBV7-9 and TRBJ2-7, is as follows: DTGVSQNPRHKITKRGQNVTFRCDPISEHNRLYWYRQTLGQGPEFLTYFQNEAQLEKSRLLSDRFSAERPKGSFSTLEIQRTEQGDSAMYLCASSSERPSYEQYFGPGTRLTVT.

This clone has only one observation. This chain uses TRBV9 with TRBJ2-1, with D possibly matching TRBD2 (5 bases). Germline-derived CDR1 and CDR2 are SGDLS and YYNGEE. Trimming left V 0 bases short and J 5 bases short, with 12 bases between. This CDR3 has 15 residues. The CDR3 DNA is TGTGCCAGCAGCGTAGCTGGGAGTTCCCACAATGAGCAGTTCTTC. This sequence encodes CASSVAGSSHNEQFF.

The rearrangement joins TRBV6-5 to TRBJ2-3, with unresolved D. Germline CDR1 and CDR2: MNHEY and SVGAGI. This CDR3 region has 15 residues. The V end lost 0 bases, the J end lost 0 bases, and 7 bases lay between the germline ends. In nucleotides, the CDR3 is TGTGCCAGCAGTTACTCATCGGGTAGCACAGATACGCAGTATTTT. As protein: CASSYSSGSTDTQYF.

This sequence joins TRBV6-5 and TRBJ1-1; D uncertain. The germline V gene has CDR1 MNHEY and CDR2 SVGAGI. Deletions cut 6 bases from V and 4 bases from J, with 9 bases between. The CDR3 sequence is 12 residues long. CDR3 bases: TGTGCCAGCAGGTCCATTCCCACTGAAGCTTTCTTT. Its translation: CASRSIPTEAFF.